These 31 T cell receptor beta chains were all obtained from the same sample, sequenced in a study of blood T cell repertoires in COVID-19 (TCRdb year 2020). Libraries were prepared through the immunoSEQ multiplex PCR assay. TCRdb retrieved this table from immuneACCESS and kept in-frame rearrangements only. Not all clones are present; in checked studies, unresolved V genes account for under half, and no reason is known for the remainder. Recorded for this sample are approximately 7,600 clones; around 90% of them occurred a single time. 9.9% of the sample goes to the ten largest clones. Source material: peripheral blood. The receptor source for this set is a human donor in a cohort sampled during active COVID-19.

This chain links TRBV3-1 (or the pseudogene TRBV3-2) with TRBJ2-5; TRBD1 might be the D (6 bases). Germline assignment: CDR1 LGHDT and CDR2 YNNKEL (reference sequence). CDR3 length: 16 residues. V was trimmed by 3 bases and J by 6 bases, leaving 20 bases between them. The CDR3 here is CASSQGAGALSQTQYF. The CDR3 DNA follows: TGTGCCAGCAGCCAGGGGGCAGGGGCCTTATCCCAGACCCAGTACTTC.

This clone was found once. This sequence joins TRBV6-5 and TRBJ1-5; perhaps TRBD1 as D (5 bases). In germline, CDR1 is MNHEY, CDR2 SVGAGI. With 8 bases removed from V and 2 bases from J, the gap between germline ends came to 16 bases. CDR3 length: 15 residues. CDR3 region: CASGPRPRGNQPQHF. The CDR3 DNA reads TGTGCCAGCGGGCCTCGGCCCAGGGGCAATCAGCCCCAGCATTTT.

This clone is a singleton in its sample. This chain joins TRBV10-1 and TRBJ2-2; D may be TRBD2 (6 bases). Trimming cost V 3 bases and J 1 base, with 15 bases left between them. The V gene's germline CDR1 is WNHNN and CDR2 SYGVQD (reference sequence). CDR3 length: 17 amino acids. The CDR3 spells CASSEPRLDQNTGELFF. As DNA, the CDR3 is TGCGCCAGCAGTGAACCCCGACTAGATCAGAACACCGGGGAGCTGTTTTTT.

The gene calls are TRBV24-1 and TRBJ2-5, with D unresolved. CDR3 size: 15 residues. Trimming shortened V by 3 bases and J by 1 base, and 11 bases separated the two germline ends. Germline V gives CDR1 KGHDR, CDR2 SFDVKD. The CDR3 bases are TGTGCCACCAGTGATGCCACAGAGATCCAAGAGACCCAGTACTTC. This codes for CATSDATEIQETQYF.

A single count supports this clone. The chain couples TRBV3-1 (or the pseudogene TRBV3-2) to TRBJ1-2; D unresolved. CDR1 and CDR2 (germline): LGHDT, YNNKEL (reference sequence). The CDR3 consists of 15 residues. The V end lost 1 base, the J end lost 2 bases, and 11 bases lay between the germline ends. The DNA of the CDR3 is TGTGCCAGCAGCCAAGGAGCGGGTCTCAACTATGGCTACACCTTC. It translates to CASSQGAGLNYGYTF.

The chain recombines TRBV11-2 with TRBJ1-1; 8 bases fit TRBD1. The CDR3 spans 16 residues. Germline assignment: CDR1 SGHAT and CDR2 FQNNGV. V dropped 7 bases and J dropped 5; count of bases not matched to a gene: 15. CDR3 nucleotides: TGTGCCAGCATCTCTGGACAGGGAATCAGGAGAACTGAAGCTTTCTTT. Protein: CASISGQGIRRTEAFF.

The V call is TRBV5-8, the J call TRBJ1-2, with 8 nucleotides matching TRBD1. Unmatched junction bases numbered 9, after V lost 0 bases and J lost 5 bases. The CDR3 is 16 residues long. Germline assignment: CDR1 SGHTS and CDR2 YDEGEE. Written as DNA, the CDR3 is TGTGCCAGCAGCTTGGCAGGACAGGGCCTGGGGTATGGCTACACCTTC. Translation: CASSLAGQGLGYGYTF.

The chain carries TRBV18 and TRBJ2-1; 12 nucleotides match TRBD2. V lost 3 bases to trimming and J lost 3 bases; unmatched junction nucleotides: 6. The CDR3 consists of 17 residues. Germline V gene lookup returns CDR1 KGHSH and CDR2 LQKENI. CDR3 sequence: CASSPPLAGGFYNEQFF. For the CDR3, the DNA is TGTGCCAGCTCACCTCCCCTAGCGGGAGGGTTCTACAATGAGCAGTTCTTC.

In this sample, this clone turned up once. The gene calls are TRBV28 and TRBJ2-1; D is uncertain. Germline V CDR1 and CDR2: MDHEN, SYDVKM. The CDR3 is made up of 14 amino acids. V lost 3 bases and J lost 0, with 6 bases in between. The CDR3 spells CASSLPSSYNEQFF. DNA for the CDR3: TGTGCCAGCAGTTTGCCGAGCTCCTACAATGAGCAGTTCTTC.

The chain uses TRBV10-3 and TRBJ2-7, with 9 nucleotides matching TRBD2. The germline gives CDR1 ENHRY, CDR2 SYGVKD. CDR3 length: 14 residues. The junction had 8 bases not matched to a gene; V was cut back by 6 bases and J by 5 bases. The CDR3 DNA follows: TGTGCCATCAGAAGCCAGGGACTAGCTGACGAGCAGTACTTC. It yields the protein CAIRSQGLADEQYF.

V is TRBV7-8 and J is TRBJ1-2, with D perhaps TRBD1 (6 bases). Trimming took 1 base from V and 6 from J, leaving 21 bases between them. The CDR3 is made up of 17 amino acids. The germline CDR1 and CDR2 sequences are SGHVS and FQNEAQ. The CDR3 sequence: CASSLVVYGRGTHGYTF. The CDR3 bases are TGTGCCAGCAGCTTAGTAGTTTATGGCAGGGGTACCCATGGCTACACCTTC.

The chain combines TRBV27 with TRBJ1-5; 9 nucleotides line up with TRBD1. The V gene end was trimmed by 6 bases and the J gene end by 6 bases; junction bases not matched to a gene: 3. Looked up from germline, CDR1 is MNHEY and CDR2 is SMNVEV (reference sequence). The CDR3 is made up of 13 amino acids. The DNA of the CDR3 is TGTGCCAGCAGGGGACAGGGACTTCAGCCCCAGCATTTT. Translation: CASRGQGLQPQHF.

The rearrangement links TRBV9 to TRBJ2-5, with 11 bases aligning to TRBD2. This CDR3 is built from 18 residues. Looked up from germline, CDR1 is SGDLS and CDR2 is YYNGEE. J was trimmed by 4 bases and V by 4 bases; bases with no gene match: 15. The CDR3 loop is CASSPSAGLAGPPETQYF. The DNA of the CDR3 is TGTGCCAGCAGCCCATCCGCAGGACTAGCGGGCCCCCCAGAGACCCAGTACTTC.

The J gene is TRBJ1-4, the V gene TRBV2; 7 bases map to TRBD1. The germline V gene encodes CDR1 SNHLY and CDR2 FYNNEI. The ends lost 3 bases at V and 6 bases at J; junction bases unmatched: 4. CDR3 length: 14 amino acids. For the CDR3, the DNA is TGTGCCAGCAGTGAGACCGGACAGGATGAAAAACTGTTTTTT. Translated, it gives CASSETGQDEKLFF. The entire variable domain, with the rest obtained from reference TRBV2 and TRBJ1-4, is as follows: EPEVTQTPSHQVTQMGQEVILRCVPISNHLYFYWYRQILGQKVEFLVSFYNNEISEKSEIFDDQFSVERPDGSNFTLKIRSTKLEDSAMYFCASSETGQDEKLFFGSGTQLSVL.

This rearrangement joins TRBV2 to TRBJ1-4, with D perhaps matching TRBD1 (5 bases). Between the trimmed V and J ends, which lost 3 bases and 7 bases, there was a span of 15 bases. The CDR3 has 15 amino acids. CDR1 and CDR2 (germline): SNHLY, FYNNEI. The CDR3 sequence: CASSDSYRRSEKLFF. The CDR3 DNA follows: TGTGCCAGCAGTGACTCCTACAGGCGCAGTGAAAAACTGTTTTTT.

The chain recombines TRBV19 with TRBJ2-1; 11 bases map to TRBD2. V trimming: 2 bases; J trimming: 0 bases; junction bases outside the gene matches: 6. There are 18 residues in the CDR3. Germline CDR1 LNHDA, CDR2 SQIVND (reference sequence). The CDR3 DNA reads as TGTGCCAGTAGTATAAGACTAGCGGGACACTCCTCCTACAATGAGCAGTTCTTC. The encoded protein is CASSIRLAGHSSYNEQFF.

CDR3 in amino acids: CASSLLQGGQPQHF. The CDR3 nucleotides are TGTGCCAGCAGTTTGTTACAGGGCGGACAGCCCCAGCATTTT. The J gene is TRBJ1-5, the V gene TRBV28; a weak D match, TRBD1 (6 bases). Germline assignment: CDR1 MDHEN and CDR2 SYDVKM. V was shortened by 3 bases and J by 7 bases, with 13 bases between the two germline ends. The CDR3 runs to 14 residues.

The chain couples TRBV11-3 to TRBJ2-7; 7 bases match TRBD2. CDR1 is SGHNT and CDR2 is YENEEA in the germline V gene. V dropped 9 bases and J dropped 2; count of bases not matched to a gene: 10. This CDR3 is 14 amino acids long. CDR3 sequence: CARPLERGTYEQYF. CDR3 nucleotide sequence: TGTGCCAGGCCTCTAGAGCGGGGAACCTACGAGCAGTACTTC.

This chain connects TRBV19 to TRBJ1-1; 7 bases are a match to TRBD1. CDR1 and CDR2 from the germline V gene are LNHDA and SQIVND (reference sequence). Germline trimming cut 9 bases from V and 4 bases from J; bases unmatched to any gene: 8. The CDR3 is made up of 13 amino acids. In DNA, the CDR3 is TGTGCCAGCACCAACAGGGGAAGCACTGAAGCTTTCTTT. It encodes CASTNRGSTEAFF.

J is TRBJ2-7 and V is TRBV3-1 (or the pseudogene TRBV3-2); D may be TRBD1 (6 bases). Trimming took 4 bases from V and 5 from J, leaving 15 bases between them. Germline-derived CDR1 and CDR2 are LGHDT and YNNKEL (reference sequence). The CDR3 runs to 14 residues. DNA for the CDR3: TGTGCCAGCAGCCCTCCTTATTCAGGGGACGAGCAGTACTTC. Encoded protein: CASSPPYSGDEQYF.

The chain couples TRBV13 to TRBJ2-1; 10 bases fit TRBD2. After removal of 4 bases from V and 6 bases from J, the junction contained 15 bases not matched to a gene. The germline CDR1 and CDR2 sequences are PRHDT and FYEKMQ (reference sequence). The CDR3 is made up of 18 amino acids. The CDR3 is CASSSVEIAGGKINEQFF. The CDR3 DNA reads as TGTGCCAGCAGCTCGGTAGAAATAGCGGGAGGAAAGATCAATGAGCAGTTCTTC. The whole variable domain, remainder taken from reference TRBV13 and TRBJ2-1, is AAGVIQSPRHLIKEKRETATLKCYPIPRHDTVYWYQQGPGQDPQFLISFYEKMQSDKGSIPDRFSAQQFSDYHSELNMSSLELGDSALYFCASSSVEIAGGKINEQFFGPGTRLTVL.

This clone was recorded a few times. As DNA, the CDR3 is TGTGCCAGCTCACCCGGCGGGAGATCCTACGAGCAGTACTTC. Amino acid sequence: CASSPGGRSYEQYF. The chain is built from TRBV18 and TRBJ2-7; 7 nucleotides agree with TRBD2. Germline V gene sequence: CDR1 KGHSH, CDR2 LQKENI. The CDR3 length is 14 residues. V was pared by 3 bases and J by 1 base, with 3 bases of the junction left unmatched.

This sequence joins TRBV27 and TRBJ2-3, with 7 bases matching TRBD1. The CDR3 runs to 14 residues. Trimming took 6 bases from V and 3 from J; bases not matched to a gene: 6. Germline V gives CDR1 MNHEY, CDR2 SMNVEV (reference sequence). This CDR3 reads CASRSGQLTDTQYF. The CDR3 DNA follows: TGTGCCAGCAGATCGGGACAGCTTACAGATACGCAGTATTTT.

V gene TRBV18 combines with J gene TRBJ2-5; 9 nucleotides agree with TRBD2. CDR1 and CDR2 (germline): KGHSH, LQKENI. Trimming took 3 bases from V and 7 from J; bases not matched to a gene: 9. The CDR3 is 15 residues long. CDR3 loop: CASSPTSGEDATQYF. The CDR3 DNA reads TGTGCCAGCTCACCGACTAGCGGTGAGGATGCGACCCAGTACTTC.

This sequence joins TRBV19 and TRBJ2-7; 11 bases match TRBD1. The CDR3 runs to 15 residues. The V gene end was trimmed by 1 base and the J gene end by 7 bases; junction bases not matched to a gene: 6. Germline-derived CDR1 and CDR2 are LNHDA and SQIVND (reference sequence). CDR3 region: CASSIGGTGGVEQYF. Here the CDR3 DNA reads TGTGCCAGTAGTATAGGGGGGACAGGGGGTGTGGAGCAGTACTTC.

The chain has TRBV28 and TRBJ2-1, with D unresolved. Germline V lookup: CDR1 MDHEN, CDR2 SYDVKM. Trimming left V 6 bases short and J 8 bases short, with 14 bases between. The length of the CDR3 is 13 residues. The CDR3 loop is CASRARLGYEQFF. The CDR3 DNA reads TGTGCCAGCAGGGCTAGGCTTGGCTATGAGCAGTTCTTC.

This clone showed up just a few times. V and J are TRBV30 and TRBJ2-7; TRBD1 aligns across 7 bases. This CDR3 comprises 13 residues. Unmatched junction bases numbered 8, after V lost 5 bases and J lost 4 bases. Germline CDR1 reads GTSNPN; CDR2 reads SVGIG (reference sequence). CDR3: CAWCRQGVYEQYF. Here the CDR3 DNA reads TGTGCCTGGTGTAGACAGGGAGTGTACGAGCAGTACTTC.

V gene TRBV24-1 combines with J gene TRBJ2-1, with a weak D call TRBD2 (6 bases). This CDR3 is built from 15 residues. With 5 bases removed from V and 3 bases from J, the gap between germline ends came to 13 bases. Germline assignment: CDR1 KGHDR and CDR2 SFDVKD. The CDR3 DNA reads TGTGCCACCAGTGGAAAGCGGGCCTACTACAATGAGCAGTTCTTC. Its translation is CATSGKRAYYNEQFF.

J is TRBJ2-1 and V is TRBV3-1 (or the pseudogene TRBV3-2), with 11 bases identical to TRBD2. With 0 bases clipped from V and 7 bases from J, the junction kept 5 bases outside the gene matches. The CDR3 is 16 amino acids. In germline, CDR1 is LGHDT, CDR2 YNNKEL (reference sequence). The DNA of the CDR3 is TGTGCCAGCAGCCAAGATAGCGGGAGGGCCGGGAATGAGCAGTTCTTC. Amino acid sequence: CASSQDSGRAGNEQFF.

The chain is built from TRBV10-3 and TRBJ1-2; 8 nucleotides line up with TRBD1. J gave up 6 bases and V 2 bases, and 11 bases lay outside the gene matches. The germline V gene has CDR1 ENHRY and CDR2 SYGVKD. The CDR3 spans 16 residues. Written as DNA, the CDR3 is TGTGCCATCAGTGAGCCTGCTCTGGGACAGGAGCATGGCTACACCTTC. This translates into CAISEPALGQEHGYTF.

As DNA, the CDR3 is TGTGCCAGCAGCGGCCCCTACGAGCAGTACTTC. Translated, it gives CASSGPYEQYF. V is TRBV7-9 and J is TRBJ2-7, with D unclear. This CDR3 region has 11 residues. CDR1 SEHNR and CDR2 FQNEAQ come from the germline V gene (reference sequence). V was clipped by 5 bases and J by 2 bases, with 4 bases between them.